The 23 T cell receptor beta chains below come from one sample, sequenced in a study of molecular identifiers for immune sequencing clone quantification. TCRdb re-called the PCR reads through MiXCR, storing one row per CDR3 protein. The table shows hundreds of thousands of distinct CDR3 sequences, with about 25% occurring only once. The sample was naive CD8+ T cells from blood, with Jurkat cell RNA spiked in. Subset: FACS-sorted CD8+CD4-CCR7+CD45RA+ naive T cells. These receptor sequences come from a human donor in good health. Some libraries in this study had Jurkat cell RNA spiked in.

The chain uses TRBV6-2 or TRBV6-3 and TRBJ2-1; 9 bases align to TRBD2. J was trimmed by 2 bases and V by 6 bases; bases with no gene match: 8. This CDR3 has 16 amino acids. Germline CDR1 reads MNHEY; CDR2 reads SVGEGT. The CDR3 DNA sequence: TGTGCCAGCAGAACCTTAGCGGGGGCACCCTACAATGAGCAGTTCTTC. Protein: CASRTLAGAPYNEQFF.

This sequence joins TRBV28 and TRBJ2-3; D not certain. Trimming pared 1 base from V and 10 bases from J, leaving 15 bases between. CDR3 size: 14 residues. Germline assignment: CDR1 MDHEN and CDR2 SYDVKM. The CDR3, as DNA: TGTGCCAGCAGTTTATTTGATGAGTCCGGTGCGCAGTATTTT. Encoded protein: CASSLFDESGAQYF.

This clonotype has more than one count but fewer than ten. V gene TRBV14 combines with J gene TRBJ2-7; 9 bases map to TRBD2. CDR1 SGHDN and CDR2 FVKESK come from the germline V gene. CDR3 length: 17 amino acids. J was trimmed by 7 bases and V by 0 bases; bases with no gene match: 13. This CDR3 is CASSQDWFSGGSGEQYF. The CDR3 bases are TGTGCCAGCAGCCAAGATTGGTTCAGCGGGGGGTCCGGGGAGCAGTACTTC.

This chain connects TRBV6-5 to TRBJ2-7, with D hard to call. CDR1 is MNHEY, CDR2 SVGAGI, per germline. The CDR3 runs to 14 residues. V lost 0 bases to trimming and J lost 2 bases, with 8 bases between them. This CDR3 reads CASSYSSSPYEQYF. CDR3 DNA: TGTGCCAGCAGTTACTCGTCCTCCCCCTACGAGCAGTACTTC.

The sample holds many counts of this clonotype. V and J are TRBV5-1 and TRBJ2-2; 7 positions match TRBD1. Germline V gene sequence: CDR1 SGHRS, CDR2 YFSETQ. This CDR3 has 15 residues. The junction had 7 bases not matched to a gene; V was cut back by 7 bases and J by 1 base. CDR3 bases: TGCGCCAGCCGGGAACGACAGGGGAACACCGGGGAGCTGTTTTTT. This gives the protein CASRERQGNTGELFF.

This clonotype was found a few times. In DNA, the CDR3 is TGCGCCAGCAGCCGGGACGAATGGGCAACTAATGAAAAACTGTTTTTT. Residues: CASSRDEWATNEKLFF. The chain joins TRBV5-1 to TRBJ1-4, with a tentative D call TRBD1 (5 bases). CDR1 is SGHRS, CDR2 YFSETQ, per germline. The length of the CDR3 is 16 residues. Trimming left V 4 bases short and J 0 bases short, with 13 bases between.

This clonotype was observed a few times. The chain has TRBV12-3 or TRBV12-4 and TRBJ1-1; the D gene is possibly TRBD1 (5 bases). The CDR3 is 16 amino acids. V was pared by 5 bases and J by 1 base, with 17 bases between. The CDR3 nucleotides are TGTGCCAGCAGTACCGGGACCCTCAGTGGGAACACTGAAGCTTTCTTT. It specifies CASSTGTLSGNTEAFF.

This clonotype occurred a few times. This rearrangement joins TRBV9 to TRBJ2-7, with 7 positions matching TRBD2. Germline assignment: CDR1 SGDLS and CDR2 YYNGEE. The CDR3 consists of 15 residues. The ends lost 3 bases at V and 3 bases at J; junction bases unmatched: 9. In DNA form, the CDR3 reads TGTGCCAGCAGCGCCGGTGGCGGGAGCCTCTACGAGCAGTACTTC. Amino acids: CASSAGGGSLYEQYF.

Ten or more counts support this clonotype. J is TRBJ2-7 and V is TRBV4-3; 11 bases map to TRBD2. This CDR3 contains 16 residues. Germline V lookup: CDR1 LGHNA, CDR2 YSLEER. V lost 0 bases to trimming and J lost 3 bases; unmatched junction nucleotides: 4. The CDR3 here is CASSQEELAGGYEQYF. As DNA, the CDR3 is TGCGCCAGCAGCCAAGAGGAGCTAGCGGGGGGCTACGAGCAGTACTTC.

The V gene is TRBV2, the J gene TRBJ1-5, with D unresolved. Germline V gene data show CDR1 as SNHLY and CDR2 as FYNNEI. Trimming left V 6 bases short and J 6 bases short, with 18 bases between. CDR3 length equals 15 residues. As DNA, the CDR3 is TGTGCCAGCAGAAAGGAGGACCTCCTAACTCAGCCCCAGCATTTT. Protein: CASRKEDLLTQPQHF.

Concerning this clonotype: The junction and the germline gene differ at one end; a read error may be behind it. This chain uses TRBV4-1 with TRBJ2-5, with D tentatively TRBD1 (6 bases). The CDR3 length is 14 residues. Looked up from germline, CDR1 is MGHRA and CDR2 is YSYEKL. The CDR3, as DNA: TGCGCCAGCAGCGAAGACAGGCACCAAGAGACCCAGTACTTC. Residues: CASSEDRHQETQYF.

The genes are TRBV6-2 or TRBV6-3 and TRBJ2-3, with 10 bases fitting TRBD1. With 0 bases clipped from V and 2 bases from J, the junction kept 5 bases outside the gene matches. The CDR3 is 17 amino acids. Germline-derived CDR1 and CDR2 are MNHEY and SVGEGT. CDR3 residues: CASSYSGTGAYTDTQYF. The DNA of the CDR3 is TGTGCCAGCAGTTACTCCGGGACAGGGGCATACACAGATACGCAGTATTTT.

This clonotype was detected a few times. The chain recombines TRBV4-1 with TRBJ2-5, with TRBD2 as a possible D gene (5 bases). Germline CDR1 is MGHRA and CDR2 is YSYEKL. The ends were cut back, 1 base at V and 2 bases at J, with 20 bases in the middle. This CDR3 has 18 residues. CDR3 nucleotides: TGCGCCAGCAGCCAAGTCGTCGGGAAAGCCTACTCACAAGAGACCCAGTACTTC. Amino acids: CASSQVVGKAYSQETQYF.

The CDR3 is CSATGQTGNTEAFF. The DNA of the CDR3 is TGCAGTGCTACCGGACAAACAGGGAACACTGAAGCTTTCTTT. The gene calls are TRBV20-1 and TRBJ1-1, with D perhaps matching TRBD1 (5 bases). This CDR3 has 14 residues. V shed 4 bases and J shed 1 base, with 13 bases lying between them. The germline V gene has CDR1 DFQATT and CDR2 SNEGSKA (reference sequence).

This clonotype was seen more than once but under ten times. The chain joins TRBV19 to TRBJ2-6; no clear D. With 5 bases removed from V and 3 bases from J, the gap between germline ends came to 5 bases. The CDR3 runs 13 residues. The germline V gene encodes CDR1 LNHDA and CDR2 SQIVND (reference sequence). DNA of the CDR3: TGTGCCAGTAGTTCCCTTGGGGCCAACGTCCTGACTTTC. Translating gives CASSSLGANVLTF.

This clonotype was recorded many times. The V call is TRBV6-5, the J call TRBJ2-5, with TRBD1 identical over 9 bases. V shed 6 bases, J shed 4 bases, and the junction held 6 bases outside the gene matches. Germline CDR1 MNHEY, CDR2 SVGAGI. The CDR3 spans 14 residues. The chain's CDR3 is CASSGQGLGETQYF. DNA of the CDR3: TGTGCCAGCAGCGGACAGGGGCTTGGAGAGACCCAGTACTTC.

The chain recombines TRBV2 with TRBJ2-7, with 9 positions matching TRBD2. The CDR3 contains 14 residues. CDR1 is SNHLY, CDR2 FYNNEI, per germline. V lost 3 bases to trimming and J lost 2 bases; unmatched junction nucleotides: 2. Here the CDR3 DNA reads TGTGCCAGCAGTGAGGCTAGCGGGACCTACGAGCAGTACTTC. It codes for CASSEASGTYEQYF.

This clonotype has at least ten counts. The V gene is TRBV28, the J gene TRBJ2-3; D gene uncertain. The CDR3 spans 14 residues. The germline CDR1 and CDR2 sequences are MDHEN and SYDVKM. V dropped 3 bases and J dropped 5 bases, with 12 bases sitting between them. CDR3 loop: CASSFSSRQDTQYF. The CDR3 DNA reads as TGTGCCAGCAGTTTTTCGAGTCGACAAGATACGCAGTATTTT. The full variable domain, rest sourced from reference TRBV28 and TRBJ2-3, is DVKVTQSSRYLVKRTGEKVFLECVQDMDHENMFWYRQDPGLGLRLIYFSYDVKMKEKGDIPEGYSVSREKKERFSLILESASTNQTSMYLCASSFSSRQDTQYFGPGTRLTVL.

This clonotype was counted ten times or more. The V gene is TRBV6-1, the J gene TRBJ2-7, with TRBD1 matching 7 bases. CDR3 length: 15 amino acids. V shed 5 bases, J shed 3 bases, and the junction held 10 bases outside the gene matches. Looked up from germline, CDR1 is MNHNS and CDR2 is SASEGT. Here the CDR3 reads CASSYRDRNYYEQYF. CDR3 nucleotide sequence: TGTGCCAGCAGTTACCGGGACAGAAACTACTACGAGCAGTACTTC.

Notes on this clonotype: A much larger clone differs by one base, so this may be a read error. The CDR3 DNA sequence: TGTGCCAGCAGCGTAGGAGGGGGCGTAGGGACTACAGGTACGCAGTATTTT. This codes for CASSVGGGVGTTGTQYF. The rearrangement links TRBV9 to TRBJ2-3; either TRBD1 or TRBD2 may supply D (7 bases each). Germline assignment: CDR1 SGDLS and CDR2 YYNGEE. The CDR3 runs 17 residues.

This clonotype was counted only a few times. This may arise from a read error, as a much more abundant clone is one base away. The genes are TRBV29-1 and TRBJ2-7; 7 bases agree with TRBD2. The CDR3 is 13 amino acids. Germline CDR1 SQVTM, CDR2 ANQGSEA. Trimming at V came to 5 bases and at J to 10 bases, leaving 14 bases not matched to a gene. The CDR3 bases are TGCAGCGTTCCCCTCCCGGCTAGCGGAGAACAGTACTTC. Translation: CSVPLPASGEQYF.

This clonotype was detected ten times or more. The chain combines TRBV6-5 with TRBJ1-1; no clear D gene. There are 14 residues in the CDR3. Germline V gives CDR1 MNHEY, CDR2 SVGAGI. V lost 5 bases and J 5 bases, leaving 15 bases between the germline ends. CDR3 bases: TGTGCCAGCAGTCCGGGTCTAGGGTGGACTGAAGCTTTCTTT. It is translated as CASSPGLGWTEAFF.

This clonotype has more than one count but fewer than ten. The chain recombines TRBV5-6 with TRBJ2-5; 10 nucleotides agree with TRBD2. CDR1 SGHDT and CDR2 YYEEEE come from the germline V gene. The CDR3 runs to 15 residues. With V trimmed by 2 bases and J by 1 base, 2 bases remained unmatched. CDR3 residues: CASSFWTSGQETQYF. CDR3 coding DNA: TGTGCCAGCAGCTTTTGGACTAGCGGCCAAGAGACCCAGTACTTC.